Each of the 26 T cell receptor beta chains below was sequenced from the same sample in a study of blood T cell repertoires in COVID-19. TCRdb's copy holds only in-frame clones and misses some; the assay was immunoSEQ multiplex PCR. This table holds 75,000 to 100,000 clones, around nine tenths found once. Material: peripheral blood. These receptors all stem from a human donor in a cohort sampled during active COVID-19.

The chain uses TRBV18 and TRBJ2-3; D not certain. The CDR3 contains 11 residues. Trimming stripped 7 bases from V and 4 bases from J, with 6 bases between. CDR1 is KGHSH and CDR2 is LQKENI in the germline V gene. The CDR3 loop reads CASFSADTQYF. DNA of the CDR3: TGTGCCAGCTTTTCGGCAGATACGCAGTATTTT.

This chain joins TRBV10-1 and TRBJ2-1; tentative D call: TRBD1 (5 bases). Germline V gives CDR1 WNHNN, CDR2 SYGVQD (reference sequence). V lost 0 bases to trimming and J lost 8 bases, with 23 bases between them. The length of the CDR3 is 18 residues. DNA of the CDR3: TGCGCCAGCAGTGAGTCGACGATGGGTGACAGAACGTTTTATGAGCAGTTCTTC. Translated: CASSESTMGDRTFYEQFF.

The chain combines TRBV6-5 with TRBJ1-5, with 7 bases aligning to TRBD1. V gave up 5 bases and J gave up 6 bases; unmatched junction bases: 7. CDR3 length: 14 residues. The germline V gene has CDR1 MNHEY and CDR2 SVGAGI. The CDR3 loop reads CASSNRDRRQPQHF. Written as DNA, the CDR3 is TGTGCCAGCAGTAACCGGGACAGACGTCAGCCCCAGCATTTT.

The rearrangement links TRBV15 to TRBJ2-1; TRBD1 matches at 7 bases. V lost 0 bases, J lost 9 bases, and 11 bases stayed unmatched. CDR1 and CDR2 (germline): LNHNV, YYDKDF (reference sequence). The CDR3 runs 16 residues. CDR3 DNA: TGTGCCACCAGCAGAGATCACACAGGGGTGTTGAGTGAGCAGTTCTTC. This gives the protein CATSRDHTGVLSEQFF.

This rearrangement joins TRBV28 to TRBJ2-6; 9 bases are shared with TRBD2. The CDR3 consists of 19 residues. Germline-derived CDR1 and CDR2 are MDHEN and SYDVKM. V shed 0 bases, J shed 2 bases, and the junction held 8 bases outside the gene matches. CDR3 amino acids: CASSLWLLAGDAGANVLTF. In DNA, the CDR3 is TGTGCCAGCAGTTTATGGTTATTAGCGGGAGACGCTGGGGCCAACGTCCTGACTTTC.

The V call is TRBV5-1, the J call TRBJ1-1, with D possibly being TRBD1 (5 bases). The CDR3 is made up of 15 amino acids. Looked up from germline, CDR1 is SGHRS and CDR2 is YFSETQ. V shed 1 base and J shed 1 base, with 11 bases lying between them. Here the CDR3 reads CASSLRGLKNTEAFF. The CDR3 DNA sequence: TGCGCCAGCAGCTTGAGGGGACTTAAGAACACTGAAGCTTTCTTT.

V usage is TRBV19 and J usage is TRBJ1-2; D is undetermined. Germline V gene data show CDR1 as LNHDA and CDR2 as SQIVND (reference sequence). The CDR3 extends over 12 amino acids. The ends were cut back, 5 bases at V and 4 bases at J, with 8 bases in the middle. CDR3 residues: CASSSRVYGYTF. CDR3 coding DNA: TGTGCCAGTAGTTCCCGGGTCTATGGCTACACCTTC.

The CDR3 reads CASTPPGGGETQYF. For the CDR3, the DNA is TGTGCCAGCACCCCCCCGGGCGGGGGGGAGACCCAGTACTTC. The V call is TRBV6-5, the J call TRBJ2-5, with 8 bases aligning to TRBD2. CDR1 is MNHEY and CDR2 is SVGAGI in the germline V gene. The V segment lost 7 bases and the J segment 5 bases; nucleotides outside the gene matches: 9. The CDR3 is made up of 14 amino acids.

In its sample, this clone was seen once. This rearrangement joins TRBV10-3 to TRBJ1-5; 9 positions agree with TRBD1. CDR1 and CDR2 (germline): ENHRY, SYGVKD. This CDR3 has 12 amino acids. Trimming removed 9 bases from V and 4 bases from J; junction bases left unmatched: 1. CDR3 sequence (DNA): TGTGCCATTGGACAGGGGAATCAGCCCCAGCATTTT. This encodes CAIGQGNQPQHF.

The CDR3 loop reads CASSVGDRYNEQFF. The CDR3 coding sequence is TGTGCCAGCAGCGTAGGGGACAGATACAATGAGCAGTTCTTC. The chain links TRBV9 to TRBJ2-1, with 7 bases lining up with TRBD1. The germline gives CDR1 SGDLS, CDR2 YYNGEE. The CDR3 has 14 amino acids. Trimming at V came to 0 bases and at J to 4 bases, leaving 1 base not matched to a gene. Full variable domain (missing parts from reference TRBV9 and TRBJ2-1): DSGVTQTPKHLITATGQRVTLRCSPRSGDLSVYWYQQSLDQGLQFLIQYYNGEERAKGNILERFSAQQFPDLHSELNLSSLELGDSALYFCASSVGDRYNEQFFGPGTRLTVL.

The chain couples TRBV3-1 (or the pseudogene TRBV3-2) to TRBJ2-1; TRBD2 matches 12 bases. The CDR3 has 18 residues. CDR1 is LGHDT, CDR2 YNNKEL, per germline (reference sequence). After removal of 4 bases from V and 2 bases from J, the junction contained 9 bases not matched to a gene. The CDR3 sequence: CASSPRPSGRAPYNEQFF. The CDR3 bases are TGTGCCAGCAGCCCCCGACCTAGCGGGAGGGCCCCCTACAATGAGCAGTTCTTC.

J is TRBJ2-2 and V is TRBV13, with a tentative D call TRBD2 (6 bases). V shed 7 bases and J shed 5 bases, with 17 bases lying between them. The CDR3 has 15 amino acids. Germline-derived CDR1 and CDR2 are PRHDT and FYEKMQ (reference sequence). The CDR3 nucleotides read TGTGCCAGCAACACCCGGGACTTAGGGACCGGGGAGCTGTTTTTT. It encodes CASNTRDLGTGELFF.

This chain connects TRBV4-1 to TRBJ1-4; D is perhaps TRBD1 (5 bases). The CDR3 is made up of 13 amino acids. V lost 0 bases and J lost 14, with 13 bases in between. CDR1 is MGHRA, CDR2 YSYEKL, per germline. CDR3 protein: CASSQELQASLFF. CDR3 bases: TGCGCCAGCAGCCAAGAGTTACAGGCGAGTCTGTTTTTT.

This clone was recorded once. The chain combines TRBV5-1 with TRBJ2-1, with a tentative D call TRBD1 (6 bases). V was cut by 0 bases and J by 2 bases, with 12 bases left in between. This CDR3 comprises 16 residues. Germline-derived CDR1 and CDR2 are SGHRS and YFSETQ. The CDR3 spells CASSLVGTSPYNEQFF. The CDR3, as DNA: TGCGCCAGCAGCTTGGTGGGGACATCGCCCTACAATGAGCAGTTCTTC. Looking up the rest from reference TRBV5-1 and TRBJ2-1 gives the full variable domain: KAGVTQTPRYLIKTRGQQVTLSCSPISGHRSVSWYQQTPGQGLQFLFEYFSETQRNKGNFPGRFSGRQFSNSRSEMNVSTLELGDSALYLCASSLVGTSPYNEQFFGPGTRLTVL.

V and J are TRBV5-1 and TRBJ1-2; 7 bases line up with TRBD1. The CDR3 runs to 17 residues. With V trimmed by 4 bases and J by 1 base, 13 bases remained unmatched. Germline lookup yields CDR1 SGHRS and CDR2 YFSETQ. The DNA for the CDR3 is TGCGCCAGCAGCCAAACAACCGGACAGGAGTTTAACTATGGCTACACCTTC. Protein sequence: CASSQTTGQEFNYGYTF.

The J gene is TRBJ1-2, the V gene TRBV6-5; tentative D call: TRBD1 (6 bases). Trimming took 6 bases from V and 5 from J, leaving 16 bases between them. Germline-derived CDR1 and CDR2 are MNHEY and SVGAGI. This CDR3 is built from 14 residues. CDR3 in amino acids: CASSRQDSWYGYTF. The CDR3, as DNA: TGTGCCAGCAGCCGCCAGGACAGTTGGTATGGCTACACCTTC.

The chain combines TRBV18 with TRBJ1-1; 9 bases are shared with TRBD1. This CDR3 contains 13 residues. With 3 bases clipped from V and 6 bases from J, the junction kept 2 bases outside the gene matches. In germline, CDR1 is KGHSH, CDR2 LQKENI. The CDR3: CASSPRDRAEAFF. The CDR3 nucleotides are TGTGCCAGCTCACCCCGGGACAGGGCTGAAGCTTTCTTT.

V and J are TRBV19 and TRBJ2-7, with TRBD2 matching 10 bases. Per the germline V gene, CDR1 is LNHDA and CDR2 is SQIVND (reference sequence). Germline trimming cut 4 bases from V and 4 bases from J; bases unmatched to any gene: 4. This CDR3 comprises 14 residues. The CDR3 nucleotides read TGTGCCAGTAGTACAGGACTAGCGGAATACGAGCAGTACTTC. Its protein product is CASSTGLAEYEQYF.

Here the CDR3 DNA reads TGTGCCTGGGGTCCGGGACTCTCTCTTTCCGAGCAGTACTTC. This gives the protein CAWGPGLSLSEQYF. The chain couples TRBV30 to TRBJ2-7, with D possibly being TRBD2 (6 bases). Germline CDR1 and CDR2: GTSNPN and SVGIG (reference sequence). CDR3 length: 14 residues. With 5 bases removed from V and 6 bases from J, the gap between germline ends came to 20 bases.

The rearrangement joins TRBV15 to TRBJ1-1; 8 bases align to TRBD1. The J segment lost 4 bases and the V segment lost 1 base, leaving 11 bases of the junction unmatched. CDR1 is LNHNV, CDR2 YYDKDF, per germline (reference sequence). The CDR3 is made up of 17 amino acids. The CDR3 DNA reads as TGTGCCACCAGCAGAGGCAGGGGGCGGTTTTACCTCACTGAAGCTTTCTTT. This gives the protein CATSRGRGRFYLTEAFF.

The chain joins TRBV12-3 or TRBV12-4 to TRBJ1-2; 7 nucleotides match TRBD1. After removal of 3 bases from V and 7 bases from J, the junction contained 5 bases not matched to a gene. This CDR3 comprises 13 residues. The CDR3 sequence is CASSFQQGIGYTF. CDR3 nucleotides: TGTGCCAGCAGTTTTCAACAGGGGATTGGCTACACCTTC.

The gene calls are TRBV19 and TRBJ2-5; the match to TRBD2 covers 7 bases. The length of the CDR3 is 13 residues. Germline values: CDR1 LNHDA, CDR2 SQIVND (reference sequence). V gave up 5 bases and J gave up 7 bases; unmatched junction bases: 7. In nucleotides, the CDR3 is TGTGCCAGTAGTGCCCTTTCGGGAGGGACCCAGTACTTC. Protein product: CASSALSGGTQYF.

J is TRBJ2-1 and V is TRBV7-9; weak D call: TRBD1 (5 bases). Germline CDR1 is SEHNR and CDR2 is FQNEAQ (reference sequence). The V and J ends lost 5 bases and 8 bases respectively, with 13 bases between them. This CDR3 contains 13 residues. The CDR3: CASSPRGPDEQFF. CDR3 bases: TGTGCCAGCAGCCCTAGGGGTCCGGATGAGCAGTTCTTC. The complete variable domain, with remaining parts taken from reference TRBV7-9 and TRBJ2-1, reads DTGVSQNPRHKITKRGQNVTFRCDPISEHNRLYWYRQTLGQGPEFLTYFQNEAQLEKSRLLSDRFSAERPKGSFSTLEIQRTEQGDSAMYLCASSPRGPDEQFFGPGTRLTVL.

V and J are TRBV4-3 and TRBJ2-1, with TRBD2 matching 9 bases. The junction had 15 bases not matched to a gene; V was cut back by 2 bases and J by 4 bases. Germline V gene lookup returns CDR1 LGHNA and CDR2 YSLEER. CDR3 size: 19 residues. In DNA form, the CDR3 reads TGCGCCAGCAGCCAACTTACTAGCGGGCTCCCCGGGGGATACAATGAGCAGTTCTTC. Protein: CASSQLTSGLPGGYNEQFF.

The J gene is TRBJ2-1, the V gene TRBV12-3 or TRBV12-4; TRBD2 matches 8 bases. V lost 3 bases to trimming and J lost 9 bases; unmatched junction nucleotides: 4. The CDR3 consists of 13 residues. Here the CDR3 reads CASSFGREGEQFF. In DNA, the CDR3 is TGTGCCAGCAGTTTTGGACGGGAGGGTGAGCAGTTCTTC.

The chain joins TRBV2 to TRBJ2-5; 9 positions match TRBD2. CDR3 length equals 13 residues. From germline, CDR1 is SNHLY and CDR2 FYNNEI. V shed 7 bases, J shed 5 bases, and the junction held 5 bases outside the gene matches. CDR3 region: CASTPLAGETQYF. The CDR3 bases are TGTGCCAGCACCCCTCTAGCGGGGGAGACCCAGTACTTC.